The 29 T cell receptor beta chains below all came from one sample that was sequenced in a study of OX40 agonist ivuxolimab in advanced cancers. Generated by immunoSEQ multiplex PCR, the TCRdb table keeps only in-frame clones and is missing some. Among 30,000 to 40,000 clones, around nine tenths were seen once, and the ten largest hold less than 5.5%. The sequencing here drew on CD4+ or CD8+ T cells sorted from blood, taken in a trial of the OX40 agonist ivuxolimab. All receptors derive from an adult with an advanced solid tumor such as melanoma, head and neck, liver or kidney cancer.

The chain is built from TRBV28 and TRBJ2-2, with D possibly matching TRBD1 (10 bases). CDR3 length: 17 residues. In germline, CDR1 is MDHEN, CDR2 SYDVKM. Trimming removed 5 bases from V and 5 bases from J, with 21 bases in between. For the CDR3, the DNA is TGTGCCAGCAGTGGACAGGGGGGACTAGCTAAGACCGGGGAGCTGTTTTTT. Its translation: CASSGQGGLAKTGELFF.

This CDR3 reads CASSTGANTEAFF. The CDR3 coding sequence is TGTGCCAGTAGTACCGGGGCGAACACTGAAGCTTTCTTT. The chain is built from TRBV19 and TRBJ1-1; the D gene is possibly TRBD1 (5 bases). Germline V gives CDR1 LNHDA, CDR2 SQIVND (reference sequence). V was cut by 4 bases and J by 1 base, with 7 bases left in between. This CDR3 is 13 amino acids long.

J is TRBJ1-5 and V is TRBV2; no clear D. Germline V gives CDR1 SNHLY, CDR2 FYNNEI. V was shortened by 3 bases and J by 4 bases, with 7 bases between the two germline ends. The CDR3 loop spans 13 amino acids. In DNA, the CDR3 is TGTGCCAGCAGTGAGTTCAGGAATCAGCCCCAGCATTTT. Its translation is CASSEFRNQPQHF. The entire variable domain, with the rest obtained from reference TRBV2 and TRBJ1-5, is as follows: EPEVTQTPSHQVTQMGQEVILRCVPISNHLYFYWYRQILGQKVEFLVSFYNNEISEKSEIFDDQFSVERPDGSNFTLKIRSTKLEDSAMYFCASSEFRNQPQHFGDGTRLSIL.

The chain links TRBV9 to TRBJ2-7; D gene ambiguous. V was pared by 3 bases and J by 0 bases, with 10 bases between. Germline V lookup: CDR1 SGDLS, CDR2 YYNGEE. This CDR3 comprises 14 residues. The CDR3 DNA is TGTGCCAGCAGCGGCGACTCTAACTCCTACGAGCAGTACTTC. Translating it yields CASSGDSNSYEQYF.

This clone has just one count. The chain employs TRBV6-1 and TRBJ2-1; 9 positions match TRBD1. V lost 0 bases to trimming and J lost 4 bases; unmatched junction nucleotides: 4. Looked up from germline, CDR1 is MNHNS and CDR2 is SASEGT. The CDR3 has 16 amino acids. CDR3 nucleotide sequence: TGTGCCAGCAGTGAAGCGCTAGGACAGGGGTACAATGAGCAGTTCTTC. It translates to CASSEALGQGYNEQFF.

This rearrangement joins TRBV29-1 to TRBJ1-1; possible D gene TRBD1, 5 bases. V lost 3 bases and J 4 bases, leaving 15 bases between the germline ends. CDR1 SQVTM and CDR2 ANQGSEA come from the germline V gene. The CDR3 is 14 residues long. The CDR3 nucleotides are TGCAGCGTTGAGCTTCTAGGGGAAGGCACTGAAGCTTTCTTT. Protein sequence: CSVELLGEGTEAFF.

The chain joins TRBV10-3 to TRBJ2-7; a possible D gene is TRBD1 (6 bases). Germline CDR1 reads ENHRY; CDR2 reads SYGVKD. This CDR3 contains 14 residues. Trimming took 5 bases from V and 5 from J, leaving 16 bases between them. CDR3 in DNA: TGTGCCATCAGTCGGACAGCCTTATCCGACGAGCAGTACTTC. Its translation: CAISRTALSDEQYF.

The gene calls are TRBV6-6 and TRBJ2-1; the D gene is possibly TRBD2 (7 bases). The V gene's germline CDR1 is MNHNY and CDR2 SVGAGI (reference sequence). The CDR3 sequence is 16 residues long. The V and J ends lost 2 bases and 7 bases respectively, with 18 bases between them. The CDR3 DNA reads as TGTGCCAGCAGTTACCGGGGAGGGGGTGGCCTTAATGAGCAGTTCTTC. It specifies CASSYRGGGGLNEQFF.

The J gene is TRBJ2-1, the V gene TRBV5-1, with D tentatively TRBD2 (5 bases). CDR3 length equals 17 residues. V was clipped by 4 bases and J by 2 bases, with 19 bases between them. CDR1 and CDR2 (germline): SGHRS, YFSETQ. CDR3 amino acids: CASSLPKAAITYNEQFF. CDR3 coding DNA: TGCGCCAGCAGCCTGCCTAAAGCGGCTATCACCTACAATGAGCAGTTCTTC. Variable domain in full (rest from reference TRBV5-1 and TRBJ2-1): KAGVTQTPRYLIKTRGQQVTLSCSPISGHRSVSWYQQTPGQGLQFLFEYFSETQRNKGNFPGRFSGRQFSNSRSEMNVSTLELGDSALYLCASSLPKAAITYNEQFFGPGTRLTVL.

The V gene is TRBV30, the J gene TRBJ1-2, with TRBD1 identical over 7 bases. The CDR3 loop spans 12 amino acids. Germline-derived CDR1 and CDR2 are GTSNPN and SVGIG (reference sequence). J lost 8 bases, V lost 2 bases, and 5 bases had no gene match. CDR3 residues: CAWSRQGGGYTF. The CDR3 DNA reads TGTGCCTGGAGTAGACAGGGAGGAGGCTACACCTTC.

In its sample, this clone was seen a few times. This rearrangement joins TRBV6-1 to TRBJ2-7; 8 positions match TRBD2. Germline V gene sequence: CDR1 MNHNS, CDR2 SASEGT. Trimming took 2 bases from V and 2 from J; bases not matched to a gene: 5. The CDR3 has 15 residues. Here the CDR3 reads CASSEIAGYAYEQYF. CDR3 nucleotide sequence: TGTGCCAGCAGTGAAATAGCGGGATATGCCTACGAGCAGTACTTC.

V gene TRBV13 combines with J gene TRBJ2-3; 9 bases agree with TRBD1. With V trimmed by 5 bases and J by 5 bases, 14 bases remained unmatched. This CDR3 is 17 amino acids long. CDR1 and CDR2 from the germline V gene are PRHDT and FYEKMQ (reference sequence). The CDR3 loop is CASSKWKGTGRQDTQYF. Here the CDR3 DNA reads TGTGCCAGCAGCAAGTGGAAGGGGACAGGGCGGCAAGATACGCAGTATTTT.

The rearrangement joins TRBV2 to TRBJ2-3; 8 bases are a match to TRBD1. The CDR3 contains 14 residues. V was pared by 8 bases and J by 0 bases, with 4 bases of the junction left unmatched. Germline assignment: CDR1 SNHLY and CDR2 FYNNEI. The CDR3 DNA reads as TGTGCCAGCTCCAGGACAGGGAGCACAGATACGCAGTATTTT. Its translation: CASSRTGSTDTQYF.

The rearrangement uses TRBV19 and TRBJ2-3; 10 bases match TRBD2. With 3 bases clipped from V and 7 bases from J, the junction kept 7 bases outside the gene matches. The CDR3 extends over 15 amino acids. Per germline, CDR1 LNHDA and CDR2 SQIVND (reference sequence). CDR3 nucleotides: TGTGCCAGTAGTATGGAGCTAGCGGGAGCAAATACGCAGTATTTT. It is translated as CASSMELAGANTQYF.

The gene calls are TRBV6-5 and TRBJ1-3, with a weak D call TRBD1 (6 bases). Trimming removed 5 bases from V and 4 bases from J, with 15 bases in between. This CDR3 comprises 15 residues. CDR1 and CDR2 from the germline V gene are MNHEY and SVGAGI. CDR3 sequence: CASSPVQGFGNTIYF. The CDR3 nucleotides read TGTGCCAGCAGTCCCGTCCAGGGGTTCGGAAACACCATATATTTT.

This clone was found once. A junction end diverges from the germline sequence, so it may reflect a read error. This chain uses TRBV2 with TRBJ2-7; 10 bases match TRBD1. This CDR3 is 13 amino acids long. Per the germline V gene, CDR1 is SNHLY and CDR2 is FYNNEI. This chain's CDR3 is CASSEGTGVEQYF. The CDR3 DNA follows: TGTGCCAGCAGCGAAGGGACAGGGGTTGAGCAGTACTTC. The full variable domain, with the rest looked up from reference TRBV2 and TRBJ2-7, is EPEVTQTPSHQVTQMGQEVILRCVPISNHLYFYWYRQILGQKVEFLVSFYNNEISEKSEIFDDQFSVERPDGSNFTLKIRSTKLEDSAMYFCASSEGTGVEQYFGPGTRLTVT.

The chain joins TRBV19 to TRBJ2-1, with TRBD2 matching over 16 bases. CDR1 LNHDA and CDR2 SQIVND come from the germline V gene (reference sequence). Trimming cost V 6 bases and J 8 bases; bases outside gene matches: 10. This CDR3 region has 17 residues. CDR3 sequence (DNA): TGTGCCAGTAGCATTGGGACTAGCGGGAGGGCCAGCGATGAGCAGTTCTTC. Amino acids: CASSIGTSGRASDEQFF.

V usage is TRBV27 and J usage is TRBJ2-3; TRBD1 matches 8 bases. The CDR3 spans 15 residues. CDR1 is MNHEY, CDR2 SMNVEV, per germline (reference sequence). J lost 5 bases, V lost 6 bases, and 10 bases had no gene match. The CDR3 spells CASRQTGGMRDTQYF. The CDR3 DNA is TGTGCCAGCAGACAAACAGGGGGTATGAGAGATACGCAGTATTTT.

V and J are TRBV19 and TRBJ1-2, with D possibly being TRBD1 (5 bases). This CDR3 is 14 amino acids long. Germline V gene data show CDR1 as LNHDA and CDR2 as SQIVND (reference sequence). Deletions cut 6 bases from V and 8 bases from J, with 19 bases between. The CDR3 protein is CASRLQATLSGYTF. The CDR3 nucleotides are TGTGCCAGTAGATTACAGGCCACCCTGAGCGGCTACACCTTC. Full variable domain (outside the CDR3, taken from reference TRBV19 and TRBJ1-2): DGGITQSPKYLFRKEGQNVTLSCEQNLNHDAMYWYRQDPGQGLRLIYYSQIVNDFQKGDIAEGYSVSREKKESFPLTVTSAQKNPTAFYLCASRLQATLSGYTFGSGTRLTVV.

This clone was seen only a few times. CDR3 amino acids: CASSFDRGINQPQHF. The CDR3 nucleotides read TGTGCCAGCAGCTTCGACAGGGGGATCAATCAGCCCCAGCATTTT. The genes are TRBV7-9 and TRBJ1-5, with 9 bases identical to TRBD1. Per the germline V gene, CDR1 is SEHNR and CDR2 is FQNEAQ (reference sequence). V shed 3 bases, J shed 3 bases, and the junction held 3 bases outside the gene matches. The CDR3 is made up of 15 amino acids.

The gene calls are TRBV29-1 and TRBJ2-1, with D perhaps given as TRBD1 or TRBD2 (6 bases each). The CDR3 extends over 10 amino acids. Germline V gene data show CDR1 as SQVTM and CDR2 as ANQGSEA. Trimming pared 7 bases from V and 9 bases from J, leaving 10 bases between. CDR3 nucleotides: TGCAGCGGGAGGGGGGCTGAGCAGTTCTTC. The encoded protein is CSGRGAEQFF.

The chain joins TRBV5-1 to TRBJ1-1; D remains unclear. V was trimmed by 0 bases and J by 6 bases, leaving 6 bases between them. CDR1 and CDR2 from the germline V gene are SGHRS and YFSETQ. This CDR3 has 12 residues. The CDR3 loop is CASSLGPSEAFF. Written as DNA, the CDR3 is TGCGCCAGCAGCTTGGGACCATCTGAAGCTTTCTTT. Using reference TRBV5-1 and TRBJ1-1 for the parts outside the CDR3, the full variable domain is KAGVTQTPRYLIKTRGQQVTLSCSPISGHRSVSWYQQTPGQGLQFLFEYFSETQRNKGNFPGRFSGRQFSNSRSEMNVSTLELGDSALYLCASSLGPSEAFFGQGTRLTVV.

The J gene is TRBJ1-2, the V gene TRBV28, with a weak D call TRBD1 (6 bases). Trimming removed 5 bases from V and 4 bases from J, with 11 bases in between. The CDR3 sequence is 13 residues long. Germline V gene sequence: CDR1 MDHEN, CDR2 SYDVKM. This CDR3 reads CASSGDTLYGYTF. CDR3 DNA sequence: TGTGCCAGCAGTGGGGACACCCTCTATGGCTACACCTTC.

The genes are TRBV29-1 and TRBJ1-2, with D possibly being TRBD1 (6 bases). V shed 5 bases and J shed 3 bases, with 10 bases lying between them. CDR1 and CDR2 from the germline V gene are SQVTM and ANQGSEA. The CDR3 contains 12 residues. The CDR3 sequence is CSVLDSYYGYTF. In nucleotides, the CDR3 is TGCAGCGTTCTGGACAGCTACTATGGCTACACCTTC.

The V gene is TRBV28, the J gene TRBJ2-7; D remains unclear. This CDR3 is 13 amino acids long. Germline CDR1 MDHEN, CDR2 SYDVKM. Trimming shortened V by 1 base and J by 7 bases, and 11 bases separated the two germline ends. The CDR3 protein is CASSLSSTQEQYF. CDR3 nucleotide sequence: TGTGCCAGCAGTTTATCCTCAACCCAGGAGCAGTACTTC.

V usage is TRBV6-1 and J usage is TRBJ1-5; the match to TRBD1 covers 12 bases. CDR1 is MNHNS, CDR2 SASEGT, per germline. This CDR3 is 16 amino acids long. The V segment lost 1 base and the J segment 6 bases; nucleotides outside the gene matches: 4. The CDR3, as DNA: TGTGCCAGCAGTGAAGGGGGGACAGGGGGCTTTCAGCCCCAGCATTTT. Translation gives CASSEGGTGGFQPQHF.

V gene TRBV2 combines with J gene TRBJ1-1; 8 bases line up with TRBD1. Germline lookup yields CDR1 SNHLY and CDR2 FYNNEI. Unmatched junction bases numbered 5, after V lost 8 bases and J lost 3 bases. CDR3 length equals 13 residues. CDR3 amino acids: CASFQGAYTEAFF. CDR3 bases: TGTGCCAGCTTCCAGGGGGCCTACACTGAAGCTTTCTTT.

The chain recombines TRBV19 with TRBJ1-2; 8 bases fit TRBD1. The CDR3 spans 13 residues. Looked up from germline, CDR1 is LNHDA and CDR2 is SQIVND (reference sequence). V lost 3 bases to trimming and J lost 8 bases; unmatched junction nucleotides: 5. The CDR3 bases are TGTGCCAGTAGTATCAATTCAGGGGGCGGCTACACCTTC. Its translation: CASSINSGGGYTF.

The chain is built from TRBV19 and TRBJ1-1; TRBD1 matches 10 bases. This CDR3 spans 15 amino acids. The germline V gene encodes CDR1 LNHDA and CDR2 SQIVND (reference sequence). V lost 3 bases, J lost 4 bases, and 5 bases stayed unmatched. CDR3 loop: CASSIPGDRGTEAFF. CDR3 coding DNA: TGTGCCAGTAGTATCCCAGGGGACAGGGGCACTGAAGCTTTCTTT. Variable domain in full (rest from reference TRBV19 and TRBJ1-1): DGGITQSPKYLFRKEGQNVTLSCEQNLNHDAMYWYRQDPGQGLRLIYYSQIVNDFQKGDIAEGYSVSREKKESFPLTVTSAQKNPTAFYLCASSIPGDRGTEAFFGQGTRLTVV.